The 21 T cell receptor beta chains reported below all come from one sample, sequenced in a study of cytomegalovirus exposure and HLA in healthy donors. The PCR had 60 Vbeta and 13 Jbeta primers. Sequencing used immunoSEQ multiplex PCR; TCRdb keeps in-frame clones, though not all of them. The sample is made up of approximately 100,000 clones, and the top ten hold about 0.58% of it. Material: PBMCs. All receptors come from a middle-aged man in good health and CMV-seronegative.

This rearrangement joins TRBV13 to TRBJ2-5; TRBD2 aligns across 8 bases. CDR1 and CDR2 (germline): PRHDT, FYEKMQ (reference sequence). The junction had 12 bases not matched to a gene; V was cut back by 5 bases and J by 4 bases. The CDR3 loop spans 16 amino acids. Here the CDR3 reads CASSARWSSGIETQYF. CDR3 sequence (DNA): TGTGCCAGCAGCGCCAGGTGGAGTAGCGGGATAGAGACCCAGTACTTC.

J is TRBJ2-1 and V is TRBV7-2, with D possibly TRBD2 on 6 matching bases. The V end lost 5 bases, the J end lost 4 bases, and 12 bases lay between the germline ends. CDR3 length: 14 amino acids. The germline gives CDR1 SGHTA, CDR2 FQGNSA. CDR3 nucleotide sequence: TGTGCCAGCAGCCCCCTAGCGCTATACAATGAGCAGTTCTTC. Its protein is CASSPLALYNEQFF.

The rearrangement links TRBV11-2 to TRBJ2-7; a weak D match, TRBD1 (7 bases). This CDR3 region has 15 residues. The ends were cut back, 1 base at V and 4 bases at J, with 14 bases in the middle. The germline gives CDR1 SGHAT, CDR2 FQNNGV. The CDR3 DNA is TGTGCCAGCAGCTTAGTCATCAGGGGGGCTTACGAGCAGTACTTC. Protein sequence: CASSLVIRGAYEQYF. Based on the CDR3 plus reference TRBV11-2 and TRBJ2-7, the full variable domain is EAGVAQSPRYKIIEKRQSVAFWCNPISGHATLYWYQQILGQGPKLLIQFQNNGVVDDSQLPKDRFSAERLKGVDSTLKIQPAKLEDSAVYLCASSLVIRGAYEQYFGPGTRLTVT.

The CDR3: CASSNRGNQPQHF. In DNA form, the CDR3 reads TGTGCCAGCAGCAATCGGGGTAATCAGCCCCAGCATTTT. This chain connects TRBV7-2 to TRBJ1-5; D uncertain. The CDR3 covers 13 residues. Germline V gene lookup returns CDR1 SGHTA and CDR2 FQGNSA. The germline V and J ends were trimmed by 5 bases and 4 bases, with 9 bases remaining between them.

The chain combines TRBV2 with TRBJ1-1, with D possibly TRBD1 on 5 matching bases. CDR3 length equals 11 residues. The V and J ends lost 6 bases and 8 bases respectively, with 10 bases between them. Per the germline V gene, CDR1 is SNHLY and CDR2 is FYNNEI. The CDR3 DNA sequence: TGTGCCAGCAGGTACTCAGGGGAAGCTTTCTTT. It codes for CASRYSGEAFF.

The rearrangement links TRBV7-2 to TRBJ2-7; TRBD1 agrees at 8 bases. Germline CDR1 reads SGHTA; CDR2 reads FQGNSA. V was pared by 1 base and J by 4 bases, with 9 bases of the junction left unmatched. The length of the CDR3 is 16 residues. CDR3 sequence: CASSLGPTGVPYEQYF. The CDR3 nucleotides read TGTGCCAGCAGCTTAGGGCCGACAGGGGTCCCTTACGAGCAGTACTTC. Drawing the rest from reference TRBV7-2 and TRBJ2-7, the complete variable domain is GAGVSQSPSNKVTEKGKDVELRCDPISGHTALYWYRQSLGQGLEFLIYFQGNSAPDKSGLPSDRFSAERTGGSVSTLTIQRTQQEDSAVYLCASSLGPTGVPYEQYFGPGTRLTVT.

The chain has TRBV9 and TRBJ1-2, with D maybe TRBD1 (5 bases). With 6 bases removed from V and 7 bases from J, the gap between germline ends came to 16 bases. The CDR3 has 13 residues. Germline assignment: CDR1 SGDLS and CDR2 YYNGEE. Written as DNA, the CDR3 is TGTGCCAGCAAAGGGGCGATGGGCCGTGGCTACACCTTC. Translation gives CASKGAMGRGYTF.

This rearrangement joins TRBV4-1 to TRBJ1-4; 7 bases align to TRBD1. V was clipped by 0 bases and J by 3 bases; unmatched bases: 4. Per germline, CDR1 MGHRA and CDR2 YSYEKL. The CDR3 spans 16 residues. The CDR3 DNA is TGCGCCAGCAGCCAAGATCAGGGACAGCCTAATGAAAAACTGTTTTTT. This sequence encodes CASSQDQGQPNEKLFF.

The J gene is TRBJ2-3, the V gene TRBV11-2; 12 positions agree with TRBD2. Germline trimming cut 4 bases from V and 2 bases from J; bases unmatched to any gene: 4. Per germline, CDR1 SGHAT and CDR2 FQNNGV. This CDR3 has 16 amino acids. As DNA, the CDR3 is TGTGCCAGCAGCTCTAGACTAGCGGGGGACACAGATACGCAGTATTTT. Protein product: CASSSRLAGDTDTQYF.

The rearrangement joins TRBV6-6 to TRBJ1-5; possible D gene TRBD1, 6 bases. The CDR3 is 16 residues long. Trimming shortened V by 6 bases and J by 6 bases, and 21 bases separated the two germline ends. CDR1 is MNHNY and CDR2 is SVGAGI in the germline V gene (reference sequence). CDR3 protein: CASSAWGRGLGQPQHF. CDR3 sequence (DNA): TGTGCCAGCAGCGCCTGGGGCAGGGGTTTGGGTCAGCCCCAGCATTTT.

The chain employs TRBV14 and TRBJ2-7; no definite D call. Deletions cut 4 bases from V and 2 bases from J, with 12 bases between. The CDR3 consists of 14 residues. Germline V gene sequence: CDR1 SGHDN, CDR2 FVKESK. CDR3 sequence: CASSPLRNPYEQYF. The CDR3 DNA reads as TGTGCCAGCAGCCCCCTGAGGAACCCCTACGAGCAGTACTTC.

This chain joins TRBV5-1 and TRBJ2-1; no reliable D call. Germline V gene data show CDR1 as SGHRS and CDR2 as YFSETQ. Trimming removed 4 bases at V and 9 bases at J, with 17 bases between. This CDR3 has 14 amino acids. This chain's CDR3 is CASSQTWNPGEQFF. The CDR3, as DNA: TGCGCCAGCAGCCAAACTTGGAATCCGGGTGAGCAGTTCTTC.

This chain connects TRBV7-9 to TRBJ2-1, with TRBD2 identical over 7 bases. This CDR3 spans 16 amino acids. V gave up 2 bases and J gave up 2 bases; unmatched junction bases: 6. Germline assignment: CDR1 SEHNR and CDR2 FQNEAQ (reference sequence). CDR3 DNA sequence: TGTGCCAGCAGCTTATTACCCGGACTAGCCTACAATGAGCAGTTCTTC. Its protein is CASSLLPGLAYNEQFF.

V is TRBV18 and J is TRBJ1-2, with TRBD1 as a possible D gene (5 bases). From germline, CDR1 is KGHSH and CDR2 LQKENI. The CDR3 consists of 14 residues. Trimming removed 2 bases at V and 3 bases at J, with 10 bases between. Written as DNA, the CDR3 is TGTGCCAGCTCACCAGATCAGGGTCACTATGGCTACACCTTC. Protein: CASSPDQGHYGYTF.

Here the CDR3 DNA reads TGTGCCAGTAGTATCAGCGAGGGAGGAAGCGGCGAGCAGTACTTC. Its translation is CASSISEGGSGEQYF. V gene TRBV19 combines with J gene TRBJ2-7, with D tentatively TRBD2 (6 bases). The CDR3 has 15 amino acids. V lost 3 bases and J lost 6, with 18 bases in between. Per germline, CDR1 LNHDA and CDR2 SQIVND (reference sequence).

This chain links TRBV5-1 with TRBJ2-2; no clear D. This CDR3 has 13 residues. V was cut by 0 bases and J by 5 bases, with 5 bases left in between. Germline values: CDR1 SGHRS, CDR2 YFSETQ. The CDR3 sequence: CASSLEPTGELFF. In DNA form, the CDR3 reads TGCGCCAGCAGCTTGGAGCCGACCGGGGAGCTGTTTTTT.

The chain couples TRBV9 to TRBJ2-5; D perhaps matches TRBD2 (6 bases). The CDR3 covers 16 residues. In germline, CDR1 is SGDLS, CDR2 YYNGEE. Trimming stripped 3 bases from V and 5 bases from J, with 20 bases between. The CDR3 DNA follows: TGTGCCAGCAGCGGAGGACGGGACTTCCGGGGGGAGACCCAGTACTTC. It is translated as CASSGGRDFRGETQYF. Using reference TRBV9 and TRBJ2-5 for the parts outside the CDR3, the full variable domain is DSGVTQTPKHLITATGQRVTLRCSPRSGDLSVYWYQQSLDQGLQFLIQYYNGEERAKGNILERFSAQQFPDLHSELNLSSLELGDSALYFCASSGGRDFRGETQYFGPGTRLLVL.

This chain connects TRBV18 to TRBJ2-5; 11 bases are shared with TRBD1. This CDR3 has 17 residues. Looked up from germline, CDR1 is KGHSH and CDR2 is LQKENI. With V trimmed by 6 bases and J by 0 bases, 9 bases remained unmatched. CDR3 loop: CASSQGTGGTYQETQYF. CDR3 in DNA: TGTGCCAGCTCTCAGGGGACAGGGGGAACCTACCAAGAGACCCAGTACTTC.

V gene TRBV11-2 combines with J gene TRBJ1-2; no firm D call. The germline gives CDR1 SGHAT, CDR2 FQNNGV. The CDR3 has 13 residues. Trimming cost V 1 base and J 4 bases, with 7 bases left between them. The CDR3 coding sequence is TGTGCCAGCAGCTTAGGTCAGTTCTATGGCTACACCTTC. This gives the protein CASSLGQFYGYTF.

This chain uses TRBV18 with TRBJ2-7; TRBD1 matches 10 bases. Germline CDR1 KGHSH, CDR2 LQKENI. The junction had 7 bases not matched to a gene; V was cut back by 6 bases and J by 5 bases. The CDR3 is made up of 14 amino acids. CDR3 sequence (DNA): TGTGCCAGCTCCTCCGGGACAGGGGTTGACGAGCAGTACTTC. It specifies CASSSGTGVDEQYF.

The chain couples TRBV27 to TRBJ2-7, with 10 bases aligning to TRBD2. The junction had 7 bases not matched to a gene; V was cut back by 5 bases and J by 3 bases. The CDR3 extends over 15 amino acids. Germline-derived CDR1 and CDR2 are MNHEY and SMNVEV (reference sequence). For the CDR3, the DNA is TGTGCCAGCAGTGAGGGACTAGCGCTCGTCTACGAGCAGTACTTC. Translation: CASSEGLALVYEQYF.